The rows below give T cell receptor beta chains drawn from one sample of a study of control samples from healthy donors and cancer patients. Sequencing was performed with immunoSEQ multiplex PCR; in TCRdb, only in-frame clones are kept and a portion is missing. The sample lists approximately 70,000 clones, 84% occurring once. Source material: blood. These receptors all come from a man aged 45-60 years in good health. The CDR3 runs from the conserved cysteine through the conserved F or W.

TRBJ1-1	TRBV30	CAWYRQGGTEAFF
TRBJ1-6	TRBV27	CASSSLELRRGDSPLHF
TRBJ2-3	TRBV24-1	CATSDAGAGDTQYF
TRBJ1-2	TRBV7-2	CASSLVSPNYGYTF
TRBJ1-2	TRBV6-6	CASSYRQGAYGYTF
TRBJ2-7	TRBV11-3	CASSLGDRVAEQYF
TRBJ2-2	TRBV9	CASSVLAGAGTGELFF
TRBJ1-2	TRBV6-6	CASSLGAGYTF
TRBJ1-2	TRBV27	CASSRLQGRGYTF
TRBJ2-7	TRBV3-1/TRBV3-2	CASSHRDDEQYF
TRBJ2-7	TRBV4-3	CASSPGTGSYEQYF
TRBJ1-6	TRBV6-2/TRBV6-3	CASSSGRQSSYNSPLHF
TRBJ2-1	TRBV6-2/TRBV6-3	CASSYWTSGRGSYNEQFF
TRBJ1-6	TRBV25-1	CASRSGQNNSPLHF
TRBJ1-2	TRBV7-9	CASGWTDSGYGYTF
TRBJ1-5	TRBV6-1	CASSEPGQPSGQPQHF
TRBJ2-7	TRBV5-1	CASSFRTGPHEQYF
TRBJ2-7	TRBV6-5	CASSYSAGLDHEQYF
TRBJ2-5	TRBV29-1	CSVLKGLRARGSGRSGQETQYF
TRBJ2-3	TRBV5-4	CASRNRQGADTQYF
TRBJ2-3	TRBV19	CASSIGLAGGRDTQYF
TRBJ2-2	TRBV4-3	CASSRRTGSAGELFF
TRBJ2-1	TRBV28	CASITSGGNNEQFF
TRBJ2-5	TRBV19	CASSKQGLIRETQYF
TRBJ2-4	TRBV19	CASSLGAKNIQYF
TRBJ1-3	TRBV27	CASSSDFGNTIYF
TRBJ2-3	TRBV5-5	CASSPWGTGGTGGTDTQYF
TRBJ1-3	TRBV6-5	CASSTHRGSGNTIYF
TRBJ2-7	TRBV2	CASRFYDYSYEQYF
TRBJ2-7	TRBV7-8	CASTDTFKQYF
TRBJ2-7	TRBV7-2	CASSLVPSGGFYEQYF
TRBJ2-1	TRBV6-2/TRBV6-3	CASSDGHAGSYNEQFF
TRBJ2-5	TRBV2	CASTGPQETQYF
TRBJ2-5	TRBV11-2	CASSRTSETQYF
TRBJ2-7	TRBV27	CASSFRTSGTRSYEQYF
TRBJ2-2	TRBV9	CASSAGGNTGELFF
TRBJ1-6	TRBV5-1	CASSLGGRDSPLHF
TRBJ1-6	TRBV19	CASSIFVTQSYNSPLHF
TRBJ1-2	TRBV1	CTSSQDTPSFGYTF
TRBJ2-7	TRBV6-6	CASSFGTGTDYEQYF
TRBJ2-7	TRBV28	CASSLGDRGYEQYF
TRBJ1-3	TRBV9	CASSVVSGGNTIYF
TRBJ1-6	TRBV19	CASSTPDSLSNSPLHF
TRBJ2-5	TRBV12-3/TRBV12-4	CASRPAGQTQYF
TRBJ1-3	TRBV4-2	CASSQEFSGRGRVSSGNTIYF